This record looks at one TCR beta chain sequence and its context. Its target antigen remains unknown. Nothing much larger sits one base from this clone, and base qualities are not available. For sequencing of the TCRbeta CDR3 region, genomic DNA was extracted from the sorted cells. The immunoSEQ Assay was used to sequence the TCRbeta CDR3 regions. What TCRdb holds here is the immuneACCESS table cut down to in-frame rearrangements. Part of the clones is not present; checked against another copy, under half of the missing clones reflect an unresolved V gene, and the others are unexplained. This sample gives roughly 60,000 clones in total; less than 85% of them show up just once. The ten largest clones take up approximately 3.6% of the sample. The CDR3 runs 15 amino acids, cysteine and phenylalanine included. Only the CDR3 DNA is retained, 45 bases long and in frame from the first base. Trimming removed 5 bases from V and 4 bases from J; the gene matches leave 8 bases unexplained. CDR1 is given as MNHEY and CDR2 as SVGAGI, both from the germline V gene.

Patients with autoimmune disease history or receiving systemic immunosuppression were excluded from the trial. Peripheral blood for TCR sequencing was collected from all dose cohorts at baseline, on cycle 4 day 1, and on cycle 7 day 1. Samples came from an open-label, multicenter, first-in-human phase I dose-escalation trial of ivuxolimab. Adults with locally advanced or metastatic head and neck squamous cell, hepatocellular, melanoma or renal cell carcinoma were enrolled in the trial. Before TCR sequencing, CD4+ and CD8+ T cells were separately sorted from peripheral blood. The sample comes from a study of OX40 agonist ivuxolimab in advanced cancers. The study in broad terms: Ivuxolimab was an agonistic, fully human IgG2 monoclonal antibody directed against OX40 (CD134), a costimulatory receptor. Intravenous ivuxolimab was administered to patients every 2 weeks at six dose levels: 0.01, 0.1, 0.3, 1.5, 3 and 10 mg/kg. The purpose of peripheral TCRbeta sequencing was to test whether ivuxolimab changed TCR sequence diversity and led to clonal T-cell expansion. The paper describes the monotherapy dose-escalation part (N = 52 patients) of the phase I trial of ivuxolimab. In the dose-escalation cohort, more than 75% of patients were male, and the mean age was approximately 60 years, with a range of 23 to 79. Patients were allowed to have had prior anti-PD-1, anti-PD-L1 or anti-CTLA-4 therapy, and approximately 40% of the dose-escalation patients had been treated with checkpoint inhibitors. Of the approximately 50 dose-escalation patients, hepatocellular carcinoma was present in 19, melanoma in roughly 15, renal cell carcinoma in 9 and head and neck cancer in 9. Partial responses occurred in three dose-escalation patients, of whom one had hepatocellular carcinoma and two had cutaneous melanoma.

Study-wide findings and limitations: After ivuxolimab, CD8+ T cells had more expanded clones than CD4+ T cells on average. Low levels of normalized T-cell clonal expansion were also seen in some patients who did not respond. Partial responders in the 0.1-3.0 mg/kg groups had among the lowest normalized peripheral clonal expansion, especially among CD8+ T cells. Clonal expansion of both CD4+ and CD8+ blood T cells was observed from baseline to week 6 at doses 0.1 to 3.0 mg/kg. Which antigens the clonally expanded peripheral T cells were specific for was not determined.

Recombination linked TRBV6-5 to TRBJ2-1; 7 middle bases align to TRBD1. The sequenced sample was CD4+ or CD8+ T cells sorted from blood, obtained in a trial of the OX40 agonist ivuxolimab. The TCR originated in an adult with an advanced solid tumor such as melanoma, head and neck, liver or kidney cancer. The CDR3 amino acid sequence is: CASSRSGTAYNEQFF. The DNA sequence follows: TGTGCCAGCAGTCGTTCCGGGACAGCGTACAATGAGCAGTTCTTC.